These T cell receptor beta chains were read from a single sample in a study of blood T cells in healthy people across ages. Each CDR3 protein gets one entry after TCRdb re-called the 5' RACE reads with MiXCR. The sample records about 780,000 distinct CDR3 sequences, roughly 25% being singletons. These same records also appear under a second study, on T cells of mothers and their children.

Sequencing input: blood. The receptors come from a boy between 5 and 17 years old in good health. CDR3s include the opening cysteine and the closing phenylalanine or tryptophan. A D gene is named only where the DNA matches it firmly. Not all rows give a size; the values are once, few, many and, for expanded clones, a class.

TRBJ2-3	-	TRBV20-1	once	CSARKGWLELADTQYF	TGCAGTGCTAGAAAAGGTTGGCTAGAGTTAGCAGATACGCAGTATTTT
TRBJ1-1	TRBD1	TRBV7-2	-	CASSTQGETEAFF	TGTGCCAGCAGCACACAGGGGGAAACTGAAGCTTTCTTT
TRBJ2-2	-	TRBV7-9	-	CASRQAFGQEVTGELFF	TGTGCCAGCCGCCAAGCCTTTGGGCAGGAGGTCACCGGGGAGCTGTTTTTT
TRBJ2-3	TRBD2	TRBV12-3/TRBV12-4	once	CASAAGREADTQYF	TGTGCCAGCGCAGCGGGGAGGGAGGCAGATACGCAGTATTTT
TRBJ1-2	TRBD1	TRBV27	once	CASSFGRDRFYTF	TGTGCCAGCAGTTTTGGACGGGACAGGTTCTACACCTTC
TRBJ2-1	-	TRBV6-6	-	CASSYVTRRRYF	TGTGCCAGCAGTTATGTGACACGACGAAGGTACTTC
TRBJ2-1	TRBD2	TRBV29-1	few	CSVVEGGRQFF	TGCAGCGTTGTCGAGGGCGGGAGGCAGTTCTTC
TRBJ2-2	-	TRBV5-1	few	CASSPKLGGELFF	TGCGCCAGCAGCCCGAAACTGGGCGGGGAGCTGTTTTTT
TRBJ1-1	TRBD1	TRBV20-1	-	CIAERGTGISLTEAFF	TGCATTGCAGAAAGGGGGACAGGGATTAGTTTGACTGAAGCTTTCTTT
TRBJ2-5	TRBD2	TRBV18	-	CASSPGTSGDETQYF	TGTGCCAGCTCACCAGGGACTAGCGGGGACGAGACCCAGTACTTC
TRBJ2-5	TRBD1	TRBV25-1	few	CASIAWTGEETQYF	TGTGCCAGCATAGCCTGGACAGGGGAAGAGACCCAGTACTTC
TRBJ1-3	-	TRBV30	few	CAWTQDRGNTIYF	TGTGCCTGGACTCAGGACAGAGGAAACACCATATATTTT
TRBJ2-1	-	TRBV5-1	-	CASSLLGVFSYNEQFF	TGCGCCAGCAGCCTCCTGGGGGTGTTCTCCTACAATGAGCAGTTCTTC
TRBJ2-4	-	TRBV5-1	few	CASSSGRPDPPHTSKNIQYF	TGCGCCAGCAGCTCTGGCCGTCCCGACCCACCCCACACTTCCAAAAACATTCAGTACTTC
TRBJ2-5	-	TRBV7-9	few	CASSLALKEETQYF	TGTGCCAGCAGCTTAGCCCTAAAGGAAGAGACCCAGTACTTC
TRBJ2-5	TRBD1	TRBV5-1	-	CASSSGPGTAGETQYF	TGCGCCAGCAGCTCGGGACCCGGGACAGCTGGAGAGACCCAGTACTTC
TRBJ2-6	TRBD1	TRBV4-1	-	CASSQRGTVTSGANVLTF	TGCGCCAGCAGCCAAAGGGGGACAGTAACATCTGGGGCCAACGTCCTGACTTTC
TRBJ1-4	-	TRBV20-1	-	CSARPPTNEKLFF	TGCAGTGCTAGACCCCCAACTAATGAAAAACTGTTTTTT
TRBJ2-7	-	TRBV27	-	CASSPGRPGPYEQYF	TGTGCCAGCAGTCCCGGGAGACCTGGGCCCTACGAGCAGTACTTC
TRBJ2-2	TRBD1	TRBV7-3	few	CASSQPTGTGPGELFF	TGTGCCAGCAGCCAACCGACAGGGACGGGGCCCGGGGAGCTGTTTTTT
TRBJ2-7	-	TRBV28	-	CASSLSDRFFPHEQYF	TGTGCCAGCAGCCTATCCGACAGGTTTTTTCCCCACGAGCAGTACTTC
TRBJ2-5	TRBD2	TRBV7-2	-	CASSILGGRETQYF	TGTGCCAGCAGCATTCTGGGGGGGAGGGAGACCCAGTACTTC
TRBJ2-5	-	TRBV7-3	few	CASSPGMGLQETQYF	TGTGCCAGCAGCCCCGGAATGGGATTACAAGAGACCCAGTACTTC